This TCR beta chain derives from a study of regulatory T cells in long-lasting Graves disease (dated by TCRdb to 2020 to 2023). About the study as a whole: In the newly diagnosed Graves' disease group, patients had been taking antithyroid drugs for less than 3 months. A total of approximately 35 samples underwent TCR sequencing: about 13 from persistent and around 20 from newly diagnosed Graves' disease patients. Patients with persistent Graves' disease were compared with patients with newly diagnosed Graves' disease using TCR sequencing and RNA sequencing of peripheral blood. The study was registered as a clinical trial and conducted in China.

The paper as a whole reports these results and caveats: The study examined only peripheral blood because the primary lesion, thyroid tissue, could not be accessed. Persistent disease showed preferential use of TRBV28, TRBJ1-2 and TRBJ2-5, whereas newly diagnosed disease favored TRBV20-1 and TRBJ2-1. Sequencing and analysis were restricted to the TCR beta chain. Compared with newly diagnosed patients, patients with persistent Graves' disease had lower TCR Shannon entropy and fewer highly expanded clones, which suggests clonal expansion. The small sample size was acknowledged by the authors as a limitation that may reduce accuracy. A larger number of public clonotypes was shared among persistent patients (2,741) than among newly diagnosed patients (around 970).

The time point label of this sample denotes: newly diagnosed GD, antithyroid drugs for less than 3 months. RNA was extracted from PBMCs in TRIzol for both TCR sequencing and RNA sequencing. Graves' disease was diagnosed according to American Thyroid Association guidelines. Recruitment of patients was carried out at an endocrinology department in Xi'an, China. Each patient gave roughly 8.4 milliliters of peripheral blood, collected in an EDTA anticoagulant tube. Ficoll Paque Plus density gradient separation was used to isolate PBMCs, and no further T cell sorting was done. RNA quality was checked with an Agilent 2100 Bioanalyzer and agarose gel, and concentration with a NanoDrop 2000. This clonotype was seen ten or more times. No cognate antigen has been identified for it. Qualities for individual bases were not recorded, and no much larger clone is one base off. At the junction V is shortened by 0 bases and J by 0 bases, with 9 bases in between. From a lookup of the germline V gene (reference sequence), CDR1 and CDR2 are MNHEY and SMNVEV. The CDR3 sequence holds 16 residues, the cysteine and phenylalanine included. The retained sequence is limited to the CDR3, 48 bases, with the frame set at the first base.

Library prep was done by multiplex PCR. Sequenced using an Illumina HiSeq 4000. CDR3 regions were amplified by Arm-PCR with iRepertoire HTBI primers to construct TCR beta libraries. Before sequencing, the PCR products went through gel purification. As for the original processing: Gene usage analysis of CDR3 amino acid clonotypes used the approximately 62 TRBV and more than 13 TRBJ segments found across samples. COPE and FqMerger were used to merge filtered high-quality paired reads into contigs. Contigs were aligned with BLAST to IMGT TRBV, TRBD and TRBJ reference genes, and CDR3 was defined per IMGT. Any clonotype with a frequency above 0.1% was classified as a highly expanded clone. Repertoire diversity was measured by Shannon entropy, and V-J evenness by the Gini coefficient. Public clonotypes were defined as clonotypes shared by more than one individual. TCRdb reworked the public reads: Q25 trimming with fastp, MiXCR clone assembly, productive beta chains retained. Rows merge per CDR3 protein into single entries with the most common DNA and genes. These V and J calls rely on TCRdb rather than the paper's analysis. This sample is represented by 400,000 to 500,000 distinct CDR3 sequences; about 16% of them were singletons. The top ten constitute 20% to 25% of the sample.

In addition, the sample was reused for a study of T cells in Graves' hyperthyroidism and ophthalmopathy. The second investigation adds: Graves' hyperthyroidism was defined as stable when no progression to ophthalmopathy occurred over 18 months of follow-up. Hyperthyroidism patients were newly diagnosed, had a disease duration of under 2 months, and were aged 18 to 65 years. The study excluded patients with uncontrolled infections, other autoimmune diseases, pregnancy or lactation. Diagnoses were established on the basis of clinical symptoms, serum thyroxine and TRAb, thyroid ultrasound, and orbital computed tomography. For the first round of RT-PCR on the TCR CDR3, the HTBI primer set was used together with the Qiagen OneStep RT-PCR kit. Most expanded thyroid clonotypes (frequency above 0.001) were also detected in blood, a finding suggesting that blood repertoires may reflect thyroid immune responses. A model built on a 13 V-J signature distinguished ophthalmopathy from stable hyperthyroidism, reaching 85% to 90% sensitivity and under 84% specificity in cross-validation and 80%/75% in testing. In validation, progression to ophthalmopathy was predicted by the model with nearly 71% sensitivity and about 72% specificity, a median of 6.5 months before onset. TCR V-J signatures able to tell the groups apart were searched for in a discovery cohort of 90 to 100 patients, of whom 40 to 45 had Graves' ophthalmopathy and more than 55 had stable Graves' hyperthyroidism. Whether ophthalmopathy could be predicted prospectively was tested in an independent validation cohort made up of roughly 19 hyperthyroidism patients plus 17 patients who later progressed to ophthalmopathy. For training and testing, the 95 to 100 patients in the discovery cohort were randomly divided in a 7:3 ratio. In addition, the study compared T-cell repertoires in thyroid tissue and in blood from 6 or 7 Graves' hyperthyroidism patients. After sampling, hyperthyroidism patients received methimazole starting at 30 mg daily, and ophthalmopathy patients received high-dose intravenous methylprednisolone. A second multiplex PCR round built the libraries, followed by size selection and purification. Paired-end sequencing of the libraries was performed with 100 bp reads on an Illumina HiSeq2000. SOAPnuke was used to process the raw data, throwing out any read that contained adapters or uncalled bases, had a mean Phred below 15, or lacked an exact constant-primer or identifier match. High-quality paired reads were merged with COPE v1.2.5, and unique nucleotide sequences were defined as clonotypes. MiTCR v1.1 was used to align clonotypes to the IMGT TRBV, TRBD and TRBJ reference segments. The analysis included only V-J combinations with a frequency above 0.0001, which together covered more than 99% of the repertoires. The TCS score was defined as the ratio of F50 (clonal expansion) to E x V (chaos), calculated using BLOSUM62-based TCRdist between CDR3 peptides within each V-J. Welch's t-statistics and random forest reduced around 510 V-J features to roughly 13, which were used in a naive Bayes classifier (R e1071). No statistical method was used to set the sample size in advance, and investigators knew the group allocation. TCR Vbeta CDR3 sequencing of 130 to 150 peripheral blood samples (fewer than 45 ophthalmopathy, about 74 hyperthyroidism and roughly 17 progressor patients) is reported in the paper.

The sample here was peripheral blood mononuclear cells (PBMCs), taken at new diagnosis, from a patient treated with antithyroid drugs. The chain is encoded by TRBV27 joined to TRBJ2-1; the D gene identity is not certain. The TCR originated in a woman in her late teens or twenties with Graves disease. Donor details come from another sample of the same person, matched by shared clones. The DNA sequence follows: TGTGCCAGCAGTTTATCCACGGGTTCCTCCTACAATGAGCAGTTCTTC. Its product reads: CASSLSTGSSYNEQFF.